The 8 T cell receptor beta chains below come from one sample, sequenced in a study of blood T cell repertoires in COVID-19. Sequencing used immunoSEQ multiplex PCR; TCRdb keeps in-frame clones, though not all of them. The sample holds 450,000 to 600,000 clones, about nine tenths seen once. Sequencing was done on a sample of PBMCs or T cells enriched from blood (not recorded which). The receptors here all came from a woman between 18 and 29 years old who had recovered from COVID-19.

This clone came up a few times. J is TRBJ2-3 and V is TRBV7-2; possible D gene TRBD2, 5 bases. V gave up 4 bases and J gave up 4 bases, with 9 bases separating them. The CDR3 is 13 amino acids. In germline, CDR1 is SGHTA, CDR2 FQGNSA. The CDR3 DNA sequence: TGTGCCAGCAGCTCACTAGTTCCAGATACGCAGTATTTT. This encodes CASSSLVPDTQYF.

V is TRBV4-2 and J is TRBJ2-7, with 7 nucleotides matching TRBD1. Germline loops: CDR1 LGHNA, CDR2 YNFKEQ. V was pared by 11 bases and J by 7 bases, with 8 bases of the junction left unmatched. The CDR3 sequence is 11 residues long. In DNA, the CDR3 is TGTGCCGTGGGATACAGGGGAGAGCAGTACTTC. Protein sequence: CAVGYRGEQYF.

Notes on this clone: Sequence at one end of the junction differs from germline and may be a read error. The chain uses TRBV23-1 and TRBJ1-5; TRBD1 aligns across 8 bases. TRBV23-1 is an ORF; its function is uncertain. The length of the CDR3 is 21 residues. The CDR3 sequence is CASSLIRTGNSPGARNQAQHF. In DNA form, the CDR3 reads TGCGCCAGCAGCCTCATCCGGACAGGGAACTCGCCGGGAGCCCGGAATCAGGCCCAGCATTTT.

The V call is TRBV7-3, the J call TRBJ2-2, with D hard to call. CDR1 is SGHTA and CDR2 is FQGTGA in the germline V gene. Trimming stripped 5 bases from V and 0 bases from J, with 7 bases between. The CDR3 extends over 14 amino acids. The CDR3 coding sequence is TGTGCCAGCAGCCTAGGAACGAACACCGGGGAGCTGTTTTTT. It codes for CASSLGTNTGELFF.

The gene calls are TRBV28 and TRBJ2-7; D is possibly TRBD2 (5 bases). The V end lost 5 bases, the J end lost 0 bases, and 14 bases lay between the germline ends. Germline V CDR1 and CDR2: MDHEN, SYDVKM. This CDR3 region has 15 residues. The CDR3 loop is CASSQPGTYSYEQYF. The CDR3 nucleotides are TGTGCCAGCAGTCAACCGGGAACATACTCCTACGAGCAGTACTTC.

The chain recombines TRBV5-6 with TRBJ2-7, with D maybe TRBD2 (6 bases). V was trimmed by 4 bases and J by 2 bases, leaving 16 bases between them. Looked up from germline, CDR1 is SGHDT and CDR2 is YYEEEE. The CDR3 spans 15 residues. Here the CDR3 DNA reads TGTGCCAGCAGCCTCCTAGCCGGGGGTCCCTACGAGCAGTACTTC. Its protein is CASSLLAGGPYEQYF.

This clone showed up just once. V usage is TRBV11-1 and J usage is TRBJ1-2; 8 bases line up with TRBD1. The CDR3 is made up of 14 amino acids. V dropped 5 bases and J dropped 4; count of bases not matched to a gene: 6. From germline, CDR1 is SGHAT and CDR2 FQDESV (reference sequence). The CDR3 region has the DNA TGTGCCAGCAGCCCCGGACAGGGAGGCTATGGCTACACCTTC. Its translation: CASSPGQGGYGYTF. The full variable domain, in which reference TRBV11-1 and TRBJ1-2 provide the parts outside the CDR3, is EAEVAQSPRYKITEKSQAVAFWCDPISGHATLYWYRQILGQGPELLVQFQDESVVDDSQLPKDRFSAERLKGVDSTLKIQPAELGDSAMYLCASSPGQGGYGYTFGSGTRLTVV.

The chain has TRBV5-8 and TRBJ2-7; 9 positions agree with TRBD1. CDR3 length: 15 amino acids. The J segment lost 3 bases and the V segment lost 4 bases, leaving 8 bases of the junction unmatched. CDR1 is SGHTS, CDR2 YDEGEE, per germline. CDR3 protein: CASSQTGGVLYEQYF. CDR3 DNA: TGTGCCAGCAGCCAGACAGGGGGAGTACTCTACGAGCAGTACTTC.